This TCR beta chain originates from a study of regulatory T cells in long-lasting Graves disease (dated by TCRdb to the early 2020s). Study-wide context: Newly diagnosed Graves' disease patients had taken antithyroid drugs for less than 3 months. This study used TCR sequencing and RNA sequencing of peripheral blood to compare persistent Graves' disease patients against newly diagnosed Graves' disease patients. The study was registered as a clinical trial and conducted in China. A total of roughly 35 samples were covered by TCR sequencing, comprising about 13 persistent and roughly 20 newly diagnosed Graves' disease patients.

Library method: multiplex PCR. TCRdb shows the sequencer as Illumina HiSeq 4000. To build TCR beta libraries, CDR3 regions were amplified by Arm-PCR using iRepertoire HTBI primers. PCR products were gel purified before sequencing. Concerning the study's data processing: A total of some 60 TRBV and under 15 TRBJ segments were identified across samples and were used for gene usage analysis of CDR3 amino acid clonotypes. COPE and FqMerger were used to merge the filtered high-quality paired reads into contigs. BLAST was used to align contigs to IMGT TRBV, TRBD and TRBJ reference genes, with CDR3 defined following IMGT. Any clonotype with a frequency above 0.1% was counted as a highly expanded clone. Repertoire diversity was measured by Shannon entropy, and V-J evenness by the Gini coefficient. Clonotypes shared by more than one individual were considered public. The public reads were reanalyzed by TCRdb: fastp trimming at Q25, MiXCR alignment, in-frame beta chains only. Identical CDR3 protein sequences are pooled into one entry, listed with their most common genes and DNA. These V and J calls originate from TCRdb's pipeline instead of the authors' own analysis. Here the sample has around 360,000 distinct CDR3 sequences; around 15% occur a single time. The top ten hold 20% to 25% of the sample.

Study-wide conclusions, independent of this receptor: Patients with persistent disease shared more public clonotypes (about 2,700) than newly diagnosed patients did (approximately 970). Compared with newly diagnosed patients, patients with persistent Graves' disease had lower TCR Shannon entropy and fewer highly expanded clones, which suggests clonal expansion. Sequencing and analysis were limited to the TCR beta chain. The authors noted that the small sample size was a limitation that may lower accuracy. TRBV28, TRBJ1-2 and TRBJ2-5 were preferentially used in persistent disease, while TRBV20-1 and TRBJ2-1 were favored in newly diagnosed disease. Only peripheral blood was studied, because thyroid tissue, the primary lesion, was inaccessible.

A distance of 9 bases separates the germline ends of V and J, which lose 0 bases and 7 bases respectively. Taken from cysteine to phenylalanine, the CDR3 has 13 residues. The CDR3 DNA has 39 bases and is translated from base 1. CDR1 MNHNS and CDR2 SASEGT were looked up in the germline V gene. Sample time point, as interpreted from the label and publication: newly diagnosed GD, antithyroid drugs for less than 3 months. RNA was extracted from PBMCs in TRIzol for both TCR sequencing and RNA sequencing. The diagnosis of Graves' disease was made according to American Thyroid Association guidelines. The patients came from an endocrinology department in Xi'an, China. Each patient gave approximately 10 milliliters of peripheral blood, collected in an EDTA anticoagulant tube. PBMCs were isolated by Ficoll Paque Plus density gradient separation without further T cell sorting. RNA quality was checked with an Agilent 2100 Bioanalyzer and agarose gel, and concentration with a NanoDrop 2000.

In this sample, this clonotype turned up many times. Its antigen is still unknown. There are no base qualities to consult, and no much larger clone falls within one base. In addition, the sample was reused for a study of T cells in Graves' hyperthyroidism and ophthalmopathy. The second study's paper adds: Graves' hyperthyroidism was defined as stable when no progression to ophthalmopathy occurred over 18 months of follow-up. Hyperthyroidism patients were newly diagnosed, with disease duration under 2 months, and aged 18 to 65 years. Patients with uncontrolled infections, other autoimmune diseases, pregnancy or lactation were excluded. Diagnoses relied on clinical symptoms, serum thyroxine and TRAb, thyroid ultrasound and orbital computed tomography. For the first round of RT-PCR on the TCR CDR3, the HTBI primer set was used together with the Qiagen OneStep RT-PCR kit. Most expanded thyroid clonotypes (frequency above 0.001) were also detected in blood, suggesting blood repertoires may reflect thyroid immune responses. In cross-validation, a model built on a 13 V-J signature told ophthalmopathy apart from stable hyperthyroidism with about 90% sensitivity and roughly 81% specificity, and in testing the same model reached 80%/75%. In validation, the model predicted progression to ophthalmopathy with approximately 71% sensitivity and approximately 72% specificity, a median of 6.5 months before onset. A discovery cohort of around 98 patients, about 43 with Graves' ophthalmopathy and roughly 59 with stable Graves' hyperthyroidism, was used to find distinguishing TCR V-J signatures. Prospective prediction of ophthalmopathy was tested in an independent validation cohort of approximately 19 hyperthyroidism patients and 15 to 17 patients who later progressed to ophthalmopathy. The 100 discovery patients were randomly split 7:3 into training and test sets. Thyroid tissue and blood T-cell repertoires from six Graves' hyperthyroidism patients were also compared in the study. Following sampling, methimazole starting at 30 mg daily was given to hyperthyroidism patients, and high-dose intravenous methylprednisolone was given to ophthalmopathy patients. Libraries were constructed in a second round of multiplex PCR, after which size selection and purification were carried out. The libraries were sequenced on an Illumina HiSeq2000 using paired-end 100 bp reads. SOAPnuke was used to process the raw data, removing reads that contained adapters or uncalled bases, had a mean Phred below 15, or lacked an exact match to the constant primer or identifier. COPE v1.2.5 was used to merge high-quality paired reads, and clonotypes were defined as unique nucleotide sequences. MiTCR v1.1 was used to align clonotypes to the IMGT TRBV, TRBD and TRBJ reference segments. Analysis was restricted to V-J combinations with a frequency above 0.0001, which covered roughly 99% of repertoires. The TCS score was defined as F50 (clonal expansion) divided by E x V (chaos), with BLOSUM62-based TCRdist calculated between CDR3 peptides within each V-J. Welch's t-statistics and random forest reduced 514 V-J features to 10 to 15, which were used in a naive Bayes classifier (R e1071). No statistical method was used to set the sample size in advance, and investigators knew the group allocation. According to the paper, TCR Vbeta CDR3 sequencing was carried out on roughly 130 peripheral blood samples, which came from over 40 ophthalmopathy, around 74 hyperthyroidism and approximately 17 progressor patients.

The chain is encoded by TRBV6-1 joined to TRBJ1-2, with the D gene not clear enough to name. This receptor was identified in a woman aged 18-29 years with Graves disease. Donor details come from another sample of the same person, matched by shared clones. The source was peripheral blood mononuclear cells (PBMCs), collected at new diagnosis, from a patient treated with antithyroid drugs. The nucleotide sequence reads TGTGCCAGCAGTGAAGCGCTAAAGGGTGGCTACACCTTC. It specifies CASSEALKGGYTF.